The entry below gives a single T cell receptor (beta chain) sequence along with its context. The germline V and J ends were trimmed by 2 bases and 10 bases, with 12 bases remaining between them. The CDR3 is 13 residues long. Per the germline V gene, CDR1 is SGHDT and CDR2 is YYEEEE. This record belongs to a study of shared clonotypes between healthy human individuals. Method: immunoSEQ multiplex PCR; TCRdb's copy keeps in-frame clones and lacks some. The table shows roughly 1,100,000 clones, with about 70% occurring only once. Specimen: memory CD4+ T cells sorted from blood. Indicated subset: CD45RA-negative fraction. This clonotype was obtained from a man younger than 35 in good health. The V call is TRBV5-6, the J call TRBJ1-4, with D uncertain. CDR3 sequence reads: CASSFRSGGKLFF. CDR3 DNA: TGTGCCAGCAGCTTCCGCTCAGGCGGAAAACTGTTTTTT. The full variable domain, its missing parts supplied by reference TRBV5-6 and TRBJ1-4, is DAGVTQSPTHLIKTRGQQVTLRCSPKSGHDTVSWYQQALGQGPQFIFQYYEEEERQRGNFPDRFSGHQFPNYSSELNVNALLLGDSALYLCASSFRSGGKLFFGSGTQLSVL.